Reported below is one TCR beta chain. This clone was detected once. Its antigen is unknown. The input lacks base qualities; no much larger clone sits a single base away. Library creation used the immunoSEQ multiplex PCR assay. In TCRdb, the immuneACCESS table is reduced to in-frame sequences with V and J assigned. These tables do not hold every clone; where another copy was compared, an unresolved V gene accounts for under half, and the others remain unexplained. The table for this sample lists 8,000 to 9,500 clones; roughly 81% of them were counted only once. The ten top clones hold more than 3% of the sample. This sample was included in a study of tumor T cells in aggressive B-cell lymphoma listed by TCRdb under 2017. Counted from cysteine to phenylalanine, this CDR3 has 16 amino acids. Of all the DNA, just the CDR3 is kept, 48 bases in frame from base 1. Trimming takes 6 bases off V and 1 base off J; junction bases not matched to a gene: 10. The germline V gene encodes CDR1 MGHRA and CDR2 YSYEKL.

This receptor was taken from an adult with diffuse large B cell lymphoma. In this chain, TRBV4-1 is recombined with TRBJ1-1; a stretch of 8 junction bases matches TRBD1. The sequencing input was tumor tissue. The DNA sequence is given as TGCGCCAGCAGGCATGACACAGGGGGTAGGAACACTGAAGCTTTCTTT. Its product reads: CASRHDTGGRNTEAFF.